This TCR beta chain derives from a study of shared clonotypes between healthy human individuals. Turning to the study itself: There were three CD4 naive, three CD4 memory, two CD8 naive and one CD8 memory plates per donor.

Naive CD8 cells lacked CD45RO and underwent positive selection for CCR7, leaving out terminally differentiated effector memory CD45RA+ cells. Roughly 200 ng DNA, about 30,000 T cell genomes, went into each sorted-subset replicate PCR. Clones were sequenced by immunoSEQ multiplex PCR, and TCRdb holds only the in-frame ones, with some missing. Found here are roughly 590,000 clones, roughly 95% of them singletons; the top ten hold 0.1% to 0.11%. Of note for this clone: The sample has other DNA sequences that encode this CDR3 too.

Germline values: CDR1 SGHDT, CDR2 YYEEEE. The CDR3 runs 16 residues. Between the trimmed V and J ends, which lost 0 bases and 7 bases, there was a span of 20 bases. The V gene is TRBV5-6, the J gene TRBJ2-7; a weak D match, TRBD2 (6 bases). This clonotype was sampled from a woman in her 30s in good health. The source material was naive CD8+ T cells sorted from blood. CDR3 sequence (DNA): TGTGCCAGCAGCTTGGACGGGTTCGGGCGGGGTCGGGAGCAGTACTTC. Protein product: CASSLDGFGRGREQYF. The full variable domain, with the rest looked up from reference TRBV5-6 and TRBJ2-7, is DAGVTQSPTHLIKTRGQQVTLRCSPKSGHDTVSWYQQALGQGPQFIFQYYEEEERQRGNFPDRFSGHQFPNYSSELNVNALLLGDSALYLCASSLDGFGRGREQYFGPGTRLTVT.